This T cell receptor (beta chain) emerged from a study of tumor-infiltrating lymphocytes in primary liver carcinoma. Background on the study: Samples returned roughly 3.65 to 8 million productive TCRbeta reads each. Read depth did not differ significantly between tissue types.

As concerns this clonotype: No antigen is known for it.

TCR beta cDNA was reverse-transcribed from roughly 0.45 ug of total RNA. The reaction used a constant-region primer and ProtoScript II reverse transcriptase. Construction of TCR beta libraries relied on three successive nested multiplex PCR rounds employing slightly modified ARM-PCR. For about 11 cycles apiece, the opening two PCR rounds ran with TRBV1-TRBV30 forward primers and a C-beta reverse primer. TCRdb itself ran the multiplex PCR reads through MiXCR, one entry per CDR3 protein. The table records about 97,000 distinct CDR3 sequences, about 63% of them present only once. Notes on the study in general: Top-250-clone fractions were significantly higher in tumors than in blood (p = 0.039).

The V and J ends lost 4 bases and 8 bases respectively, with 15 bases between them. The V gene's germline CDR1 is ENHRY and CDR2 SYGVKD. The CDR3 is made up of 14 amino acids. For each extraction, RNA and DNA were obtained together from around 20-30 mg of unsorted bulk tissue. Every one of the tumor samples had a viable tumor cell content above 75%. The origin of this receptor is a woman aged 60-75 years with primary liver carcinoma and hepatitis B virus infection. The rearrangement joins TRBV10-3 to TRBJ1-5; maybe TRBD1 (5 bases). What was sequenced was liver tumor tissue from sampling region 2. Noted subset: tumor region T2, inferior pole. For the CDR3, the DNA is TGTGCCATCAGTGCCCGGGAGGGGCATAAGCCCCAGCATTTT. This encodes CAISAREGHKPQHF.